Shown below are 28 T cell receptor beta chains from a single sample sequenced in a study of blood T cell repertoires in COVID-19. The assay was immunoSEQ multiplex PCR, and TCRdb's table has in-frame clones only and misses some. The data contain about 200,000 clones, approximately 79% of them singletons. Sample: PBMCs or T cells enriched from blood (not recorded which). The origin of the receptors is a woman aged 55-69 years with acute COVID-19.

V is TRBV27 and J is TRBJ2-6; D gene ambiguous. CDR1 MNHEY and CDR2 SMNVEV come from the germline V gene (reference sequence). Deletions cut 3 bases from V and 3 bases from J, with 6 bases between. CDR3 length: 14 amino acids. In nucleotides, the CDR3 is TGTGCCAGCAGTTTTTCCCATGGGGCCAACGTCCTGACTTTC. Translating gives CASSFSHGANVLTF.

This chain links TRBV10-2 with TRBJ1-2; D uncertain. Trimming took off 2 bases at V and 2 bases at J, with 12 bases between the two ends. The CDR3 has 15 amino acids. Germline CDR1 and CDR2: WSHSY and SAAADI. DNA of the CDR3: TGCGCCAGCAGTGAGGGAAGGCTAGTGAACTATGGCTACACCTTC. Amino acids: CASSEGRLVNYGYTF.

The V call is TRBV9, the J call TRBJ1-1; 8 bases match TRBD1. V lost 3 bases to trimming and J lost 1 base; unmatched junction nucleotides: 8. Germline assignment: CDR1 SGDLS and CDR2 YYNGEE. The CDR3 has 16 amino acids. The CDR3 here is CASSALRGRENTEAFF. The CDR3 DNA reads as TGTGCCAGCAGCGCCCTCAGGGGGCGGGAGAACACTGAAGCTTTCTTT.

V and J are TRBV4-1 and TRBJ2-1; no definite D call. Germline V CDR1 and CDR2: MGHRA, YSYEKL. The CDR3 totals 13 residues. V was cut by 2 bases and J by 6 bases, with 8 bases left in between. CDR3 nucleotides: TGCGCCAGCAGCCAATTTACGAGCAATGAGCAGTTCTTC. Residues: CASSQFTSNEQFF.

The CDR3 region is CATRGGAGSNEQFF. In nucleotides, the CDR3 is TGTGCCACCCGCGGGGGGGCTGGGAGTAATGAGCAGTTCTTC. This chain connects TRBV28 to TRBJ2-1; 9 bases are shared with TRBD2. CDR3 length: 14 amino acids. Germline-derived CDR1 and CDR2 are MDHEN and SYDVKM. V was pared by 10 bases and J by 7 bases, with 11 bases of the junction left unmatched. Looking up the rest from reference TRBV28 and TRBJ2-1 gives the full variable domain: DVKVTQSSRYLVKRTGEKVFLECVQDMDHENMFWYRQDPGLGLRLIYFSYDVKMKEKGDIPEGYSVSREKKERFSLILESASTNQTSMYLCATRGGAGSNEQFFGPGTRLTVL.

The chain carries TRBV7-8 and TRBJ1-1, with 8 positions matching TRBD1. This CDR3 is built from 14 residues. V shed 0 bases and J 4 bases; nucleotides not matched to a gene: 1. Germline-derived CDR1 and CDR2 are SGHVS and FQNEAQ. The CDR3 DNA is TGTGCCAGCAGCTTAGCCACAGGGGGCACTGAAGCTTTCTTT. This sequence encodes CASSLATGGTEAFF.

The rearrangement uses TRBV15 and TRBJ2-3; 7 nucleotides match TRBD1. Germline V gene data show CDR1 as LNHNV and CDR2 as YYDKDF (reference sequence). The CDR3 runs to 13 residues. The trim removed 5 bases at V and 5 bases at J, leaving 4 bases unmatched. The CDR3 coding sequence is TGTGCCACCAGCTTTCCAGGGGGAGATACGCAGTATTTT. Protein: CATSFPGGDTQYF.

The chain couples TRBV4-1 to TRBJ1-1; 7 bases line up with TRBD1. V lost 4 bases, J lost 6 bases, and 2 bases stayed unmatched. CDR3 length: 12 residues. Germline V CDR1 and CDR2: MGHRA, YSYEKL. The CDR3 loop is CASSPQGAEAFF. The CDR3 region has the DNA TGCGCCAGCAGCCCGCAGGGGGCTGAAGCTTTCTTT.

The chain recombines TRBV28 with TRBJ2-7, with 9 bases that match TRBD2. Germline loops: CDR1 MDHEN, CDR2 SYDVKM. The CDR3 has 14 residues. V dropped 8 bases and J dropped 5; count of bases not matched to a gene: 10. CDR3 protein: CASVGRGGSHEQYV. In DNA, the CDR3 is TGTGCCAGCGTGGGGCGGGGGGGGTCCCACGAGCAGTACGTC.

The J gene is TRBJ2-3, the V gene TRBV5-5; 9 bases fit TRBD2. Germline CDR1 SGHKS, CDR2 YYEKEE (reference sequence). The CDR3 spans 16 residues. With V trimmed by 2 bases and J by 9 bases, 13 bases remained unmatched. For the CDR3, the DNA is TGTGCCAGCAGCTTTAGACTAGCGGAGCTCCCCCCAACGCAGTATTTT. It codes for CASSFRLAELPPTQYF.

The chain has TRBV7-2 and TRBJ2-1; 13 bases are shared with TRBD2. The junction had 7 bases not matched to a gene; V was cut back by 7 bases and J by 1 base. CDR3 size: 17 residues. Germline values: CDR1 SGHTA, CDR2 FQGNSA. The CDR3 sequence: CASNRGLAGKSYNEQFF. Here the CDR3 DNA reads TGTGCCAGCAACCGGGGACTAGCGGGAAAGTCCTACAATGAGCAGTTCTTC.

The rearrangement uses TRBV2 and TRBJ1-2, with TRBD1 matching 8 bases. This CDR3 is built from 13 residues. V shed 6 bases and J 7 bases; nucleotides not matched to a gene: 7. Germline V gives CDR1 SNHLY, CDR2 FYNNEI. CDR3 DNA sequence: TGTGCCAGCAGGTTCCAGGGGGCTAGTGGCTACACCTTC. Residues: CASRFQGASGYTF.

The chain combines TRBV19 with TRBJ1-2, with D possibly matching TRBD1 (6 bases). CDR1 and CDR2 from the germline V gene are LNHDA and SQIVND (reference sequence). V lost 3 bases to trimming and J lost 0 bases, with 8 bases between them. This CDR3 has 14 residues. The CDR3 sequence is CASSMGQPNYGYTF. DNA for the CDR3: TGTGCCAGTAGTATGGGACAACCTAACTATGGCTACACCTTC.

This clone has just one count. The V and J genes are TRBV4-3 and TRBJ2-6; tentative D call: TRBD1 (5 bases). V shed 0 bases and J shed 2 bases, with 20 bases lying between them. The CDR3 consists of 20 residues. The germline V gene has CDR1 LGHNA and CDR2 YSLEER. The CDR3 sequence is CASSQELSSRVSAGANVLTF. CDR3 DNA sequence: TGCGCCAGCAGCCAAGAATTGTCTTCCAGGGTATCAGCTGGGGCCAACGTCCTGACTTTC.

As for this clone: The sample carries other DNA sequences with the same CDR3. The V call is TRBV27, the J call TRBJ2-7, with TRBD2 identical over 9 bases. CDR1 MNHEY and CDR2 SMNVEV come from the germline V gene (reference sequence). V lost 6 bases, J lost 3 bases, and 3 bases stayed unmatched. CDR3 length: 13 residues. The CDR3 is CASRLAGDYEQYF. CDR3 DNA sequence: TGTGCCAGCAGATTAGCGGGAGACTACGAGCAGTACTTC.

The chain is built from TRBV9 and TRBJ2-5; D is uncertain. Germline V gene lookup returns CDR1 SGDLS and CDR2 YYNGEE. Trimming removed 0 bases at V and 3 bases at J, with 9 bases between. CDR3 length: 14 amino acids. This chain's CDR3 is CASSVDGRKETQYF. The CDR3 nucleotides read TGTGCCAGCAGCGTAGATGGCAGGAAAGAGACCCAGTACTTC.

This clone has just one count. The chain recombines TRBV5-1 with TRBJ2-3, with 15 bases lining up with TRBD2. The CDR3 has 15 amino acids. Germline CDR1 SGHRS, CDR2 YFSETQ. V lost 7 bases, J lost 4 bases, and 4 bases stayed unmatched. CDR3 loop: CASQGLAGGADTQYF. DNA for the CDR3: TGCGCCAGCCAGGGACTAGCGGGGGGCGCAGATACGCAGTATTTT. The full variable domain, with the rest looked up from reference TRBV5-1 and TRBJ2-3, is KAGVTQTPRYLIKTRGQQVTLSCSPISGHRSVSWYQQTPGQGLQFLFEYFSETQRNKGNFPGRFSGRQFSNSRSEMNVSTLELGDSALYLCASQGLAGGADTQYFGPGTRLTVL.

This clone was seen only once. The rearrangement joins TRBV2 to TRBJ2-2; weak D call: TRBD2 (7 bases). The germline V gene encodes CDR1 SNHLY and CDR2 FYNNEI. The CDR3 contains 16 residues. V lost 4 bases, J lost 1 base, and 13 bases lay in between. The CDR3 region is CASSVQGLRNTGELFF. The CDR3 DNA follows: TGTGCCAGCAGTGTACAGGGACTAAGGAACACCGGGGAGCTGTTTTTT.

Turning to this clone: Other DNA sequences in the sample encode the same CDR3. This rearrangement joins TRBV30 to TRBJ1-2; D uncertain. The CDR3 consists of 12 residues. In germline, CDR1 is GTSNPN, CDR2 SVGIG (reference sequence). The V gene lost 0 bases and the J gene lost 3 bases, with 5 bases spanning the gap. As DNA, the CDR3 is TGTGCCTGGAGTGTGGGAGACTATGGCTACACCTTC. Translation: CAWSVGDYGYTF.

This sequence joins TRBV28 and TRBJ1-2, with D maybe TRBD1 (5 bases). The CDR3 extends over 17 amino acids. Between the trimmed V and J ends, which lost 1 base and 5 bases, there was a span of 20 bases. In germline, CDR1 is MDHEN, CDR2 SYDVKM. This chain's CDR3 is CASSLFPGPGGGYGYTF. The CDR3 nucleotides read TGTGCCAGCAGTTTATTTCCCGGGCCGGGGGGAGGGTATGGCTACACCTTC.

The chain has TRBV14 and TRBJ1-4; unclear D gene. V was cut by 2 bases and J by 8 bases, with 12 bases left in between. The germline gives CDR1 SGHDN, CDR2 FVKESK. The CDR3 covers 14 residues. CDR3 region: CASSQRVSREKLFF. The CDR3 DNA sequence: TGTGCCAGCAGCCAACGGGTTTCACGGGAAAAACTGTTTTTT.

The rearrangement joins TRBV12-5 to TRBJ2-7; D unclear. Between the trimmed V and J ends, which lost 6 bases and 1 base, there was a span of 16 bases. Germline V lookup: CDR1 LGHNT, CDR2 FRNRAP. The CDR3 is made up of 15 amino acids. CDR3 nucleotides: TGTGCTAGTGGGTCACGGAAGGCGGTTTCCTACGAGCAGTACGTC. This gives the protein CASGSRKAVSYEQYV.

The rearrangement uses TRBV7-2 and TRBJ2-3; D possibly corresponds to TRBD1 (6 bases). CDR3 size: 13 residues. Germline V gene lookup returns CDR1 SGHTA and CDR2 FQGNSA. V gave up 5 bases and J gave up 6 bases, with 12 bases separating them. CDR3 nucleotide sequence: TGTGCCAGCAGCCTACAGAGGGGGGATACGCAGTATTTT. It specifies CASSLQRGDTQYF.

The chain recombines TRBV6-6 with TRBJ2-2, with 12 bases identical to TRBD2. Per the germline V gene, CDR1 is MNHNY and CDR2 is SVGAGI (reference sequence). This CDR3 is built from 16 residues. The trim removed 2 bases at V and 4 bases at J, leaving 2 bases unmatched. CDR3 nucleotide sequence: TGTGCCAGCAGTTACGCTAGCGGGAGGGGCACCGGGGAGCTGTTTTTT. Translation gives CASSYASGRGTGELFF.

The rearrangement uses TRBV6-6 and TRBJ2-1; 9 bases are shared with TRBD1. Germline assignment: CDR1 MNHNY and CDR2 SVGAGI (reference sequence). The CDR3 extends over 15 amino acids. Trimming cost V 0 bases and J 7 bases; bases outside gene matches: 4. The CDR3 DNA reads TGTGCCAGCAGTTACTCACAGGGGGCGTGGAATGAGCAGTTCTTC. Its translation: CASSYSQGAWNEQFF.

This clone was counted a few times. This chain uses TRBV28 with TRBJ1-2; 10 bases line up with TRBD1. CDR1 is MDHEN and CDR2 is SYDVKM in the germline V gene. This CDR3 comprises 15 residues. The junction had 8 bases not matched to a gene; V was cut back by 4 bases and J by 6 bases. The CDR3 spells CASSSRRQGANGYTF. DNA of the CDR3: TGTGCCAGCAGTTCACGTCGACAGGGGGCGAATGGCTACACCTTC.

The chain is built from TRBV27 and TRBJ1-2; D might be TRBD1 (6 bases). CDR1 and CDR2 from the germline V gene are MNHEY and SMNVEV (reference sequence). This CDR3 region has 15 residues. Trimming pared 6 bases from V and 2 bases from J, leaving 16 bases between. The chain's CDR3 is CASRRDTSINYGYTF. In nucleotides, the CDR3 is TGTGCCAGCAGAAGGGACACCTCAATCAACTATGGCTACACCTTC.

V gene TRBV28 combines with J gene TRBJ1-2, with TRBD1 as a possible D gene (5 bases). The CDR3 is 14 amino acids. The germline V and J ends were trimmed by 3 bases and 2 bases, with 10 bases remaining between them. Germline V gene lookup returns CDR1 MDHEN and CDR2 SYDVKM. The CDR3 is CASSFRGLNYGYTF. CDR3 in DNA: TGTGCCAGCAGTTTTAGGGGTCTCAACTATGGCTACACCTTC.